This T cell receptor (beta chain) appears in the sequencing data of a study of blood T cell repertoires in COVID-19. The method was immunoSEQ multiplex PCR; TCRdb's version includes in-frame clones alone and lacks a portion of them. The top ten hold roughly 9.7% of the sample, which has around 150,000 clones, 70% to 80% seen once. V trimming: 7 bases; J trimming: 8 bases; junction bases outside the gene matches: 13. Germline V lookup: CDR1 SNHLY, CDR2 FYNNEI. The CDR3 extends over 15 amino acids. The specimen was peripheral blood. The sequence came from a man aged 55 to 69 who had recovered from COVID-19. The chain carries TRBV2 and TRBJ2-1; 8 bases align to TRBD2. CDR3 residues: CASKVAGPLGDEQFF. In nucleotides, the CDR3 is TGTGCCAGCAAGGTAGCGGGGCCCCTTGGCGATGAGCAGTTCTTC.